The 27 T cell receptor beta chains reported below all come from one sample, sequenced in a study of blood T cell repertoires in COVID-19. Libraries were prepared by immunoSEQ multiplex PCR; TCRdb keeps only in-frame clonotypes and omits some of them. The sample holds 120,000 or so clones, 82% seen once. What was sequenced was peripheral blood. The receptors come from a woman aged 70-85 years with acute or convalescent COVID-19.

CDR3 sequence (DNA): TGTGCCAGCTCCTGGACACAGAATCAGCCCCAGCATTTT. Its translation is CASSWTQNQPQHF. The chain carries TRBV6-5 and TRBJ1-5, with a possible D match to TRBD1 (5 bases). V dropped 8 bases and J dropped 4 bases, with 12 bases sitting between them. In germline, CDR1 is MNHEY, CDR2 SVGAGI. This CDR3 spans 13 amino acids.

The J gene is TRBJ1-6, the V gene TRBV7-2, with D perhaps matching TRBD1 (6 bases). This CDR3 contains 14 residues. In germline, CDR1 is SGHTA, CDR2 FQGNSA. V lost 6 bases and J lost 4, with 10 bases in between. CDR3 coding DNA: TGTGCCAGCAGTCCGCAGGGGTATAATTCACCCCTCCACTTT. Translated: CASSPQGYNSPLHF.

Here the CDR3 reads CASRGRQGFYEQYF. Here the CDR3 DNA reads TGTGCCAGCCGAGGGAGACAGGGATTCTACGAGCAGTACTTC. The rearrangement links TRBV6-5 to TRBJ2-7; 7 bases line up with TRBD1. V lost 8 bases, J lost 3 bases, and 10 bases stayed unmatched. The CDR3 has 14 amino acids. The germline V gene encodes CDR1 MNHEY and CDR2 SVGAGI.

The rearrangement links TRBV6-6 to TRBJ1-1; TRBD1 agrees at 8 bases. Germline V lookup: CDR1 MNHNY, CDR2 SVGAGI (reference sequence). The CDR3 runs 14 residues. The ends lost 4 bases at V and 3 bases at J; junction bases unmatched: 4. CDR3 DNA sequence: TGTGCCAGCAGTTCCGGACAGGGTGACACTGAAGCTTTCTTT. Protein sequence: CASSSGQGDTEAFF.

The chain is built from TRBV15 and TRBJ2-3, with D possibly TRBD2 on 6 matching bases. Germline V lookup: CDR1 LNHNV, CDR2 YYDKDF (reference sequence). The CDR3 is made up of 14 amino acids. Trimming left V 8 bases short and J 8 bases short, with 20 bases between. CDR3 sequence reads: CATLRRSASVTQYF. CDR3 in DNA: TGTGCCACCCTCCGGCGAAGCGCTAGCGTTACGCAGTATTTT.

V is TRBV19 and J is TRBJ1-2; TRBD1 aligns across 10 bases. The CDR3 has 17 amino acids. Trimming at V came to 3 bases and at J to 4 bases, leaving 11 bases not matched to a gene. Germline CDR1 is LNHDA and CDR2 is SQIVND (reference sequence). As DNA, the CDR3 is TGTGCCAGTAGTATCCTACCGGGACAGGGGACTCTCTATGGCTACACCTTC. Encoded protein: CASSILPGQGTLYGYTF.

The chain carries TRBV19 and TRBJ1-5; no clear D. CDR1 is LNHDA, CDR2 SQIVND, per germline (reference sequence). The CDR3 is made up of 13 amino acids. V dropped 5 bases and J dropped 1 base, with 6 bases sitting between them. The CDR3: CASSGQSNQPQHF. CDR3 in DNA: TGTGCCAGTAGTGGGCAGAGCAATCAGCCCCAGCATTTT.

The chain uses TRBV7-9 and TRBJ1-1, with D maybe TRBD1 (6 bases). V was pared by 11 bases and J by 3 bases, with 19 bases between. Germline CDR1 is SEHNR and CDR2 is FQNEAQ (reference sequence). The CDR3 contains 14 residues. The CDR3 loop is CAGTQGRRDTEAFF. CDR3 sequence (DNA): TGTGCCGGTACTCAGGGGCGGCGGGACACTGAAGCTTTCTTT.

This chain uses TRBV6-2 or TRBV6-3 with TRBJ1-2, with TRBD1 matching 8 bases. This CDR3 spans 15 amino acids. CDR1 is MNHEY, CDR2 SVGEGT, per germline. J gave up 5 bases and V 5 bases, and 10 bases lay outside the gene matches. CDR3 loop: CASSQTGEPGYGYTF. CDR3 nucleotide sequence: TGTGCCAGCAGTCAGACAGGGGAGCCTGGGTATGGCTACACCTTC.

The rearrangement joins TRBV5-1 to TRBJ2-1, with 9 nucleotides matching TRBD1. The V segment lost 5 bases and the J segment 7 bases; nucleotides outside the gene matches: 10. This CDR3 contains 15 residues. Looked up from germline, CDR1 is SGHRS and CDR2 is YFSETQ. The CDR3 loop reads CASSSGTGLANEQFF. Here the CDR3 DNA reads TGCGCCAGCAGTTCCGGGACAGGGCTGGCGAATGAGCAGTTCTTC.

The rearrangement links TRBV2 to TRBJ1-1; the match to TRBD1 covers 7 bases. This CDR3 region has 18 residues. With V trimmed by 2 bases and J by 0 bases, 12 bases remained unmatched. From germline, CDR1 is SNHLY and CDR2 FYNNEI. The CDR3 nucleotides read TGTGCCAGCAGTGAAACCTGGACAGGCATCTCCATGAACACTGAAGCTTTCTTT. Protein: CASSETWTGISMNTEAFF.

The V call is TRBV7-8, the J call TRBJ1-1, with D unresolved. The germline CDR1 and CDR2 sequences are SGHVS and FQNEAQ. Trimming pared 6 bases from V and 0 bases from J, leaving 8 bases between. The CDR3 sequence is 13 residues long. CDR3 sequence: CASSYLLNTEAFF. The CDR3 DNA reads TGTGCCAGCAGTTACCTATTGAACACTGAAGCTTTCTTT.

The J gene is TRBJ1-5, the V gene TRBV4-3; D unclear. Deletions cut 1 base from V and 4 bases from J, with 5 bases between. Germline values: CDR1 LGHNA, CDR2 YSLEER. There are 13 residues in the CDR3. This CDR3 is CASSQVRNQPQHF. The CDR3 nucleotides are TGCGCCAGCAGCCAAGTGAGGAATCAGCCCCAGCATTTT.

This chain connects TRBV9 to TRBJ1-3; 7 nucleotides line up with TRBD1. There are 16 residues in the CDR3. Germline loops: CDR1 SGDLS, CDR2 YYNGEE. J was trimmed by 2 bases and V by 4 bases; bases with no gene match: 9. CDR3 loop: CASSPNDRATGNTIYF. CDR3 sequence (DNA): TGTGCCAGCAGCCCAAACGACAGGGCGACTGGAAACACCATATATTTT.

In this sample, this clone is medium-sized. This rearrangement joins TRBV5-4 to TRBJ1-6; a possible D gene is TRBD1 (6 bases). Germline V lookup: CDR1 SGHNT, CDR2 YYREEE (reference sequence). The CDR3 extends over 16 amino acids. V was shortened by 0 bases and J by 7 bases, with 14 bases between the two germline ends. The CDR3, as DNA: TGTGCCAGCAGCTTGGAGGGAGGGCAGGGGAATTCACCCCTCCACTTT. Its protein product is CASSLEGGQGNSPLHF.

This chain joins TRBV4-2 and TRBJ1-3; 9 bases agree with TRBD1. Germline assignment: CDR1 LGHNA and CDR2 YNFKEQ. The ends lost 0 bases at V and 0 bases at J; junction bases unmatched: 9. This CDR3 is 19 amino acids long. The CDR3 region is CASSQDPRTGALSGNTIYF. In nucleotides, the CDR3 is TGTGCCAGCAGCCAAGATCCCCGGACAGGGGCCCTCTCTGGAAACACCATATATTTT.

This sequence joins TRBV9 and TRBJ1-2, with 7 bases aligning to TRBD1. The CDR3 consists of 15 residues. The germline CDR1 and CDR2 sequences are SGDLS and YYNGEE. J gave up 8 bases and V 2 bases, and 12 bases lay outside the gene matches. Here the CDR3 reads CASSVLRDSVSGYTF. The CDR3, as DNA: TGTGCCAGCAGCGTCTTACGGGACAGCGTCTCGGGCTACACCTTC.

V usage is TRBV30 and J usage is TRBJ1-3; TRBD1 is a possible D gene (6 bases). Trimming pared 4 bases from V and 8 bases from J, leaving 12 bases between. The CDR3 covers 12 residues. In germline, CDR1 is GTSNPN, CDR2 SVGIG (reference sequence). The CDR3 DNA reads TGTGCCTGGAACACAGGGTTGGACACCATATATTTT. Protein product: CAWNTGLDTIYF.

In this sample, this clone turned up a few times. The chain joins TRBV19 to TRBJ1-1, with a possible D match to TRBD1 (5 bases). There are 14 residues in the CDR3. The germline V gene encodes CDR1 LNHDA and CDR2 SQIVND (reference sequence). The V and J ends lost 1 base and 5 bases respectively, with 11 bases between them. The CDR3 region is CASSIGGGRTEAFF. The CDR3 DNA reads as TGTGCCAGTAGTATAGGGGGCGGAAGGACTGAAGCTTTCTTT.

J is TRBJ1-2 and V is TRBV27; 8 bases align to TRBD1. This CDR3 has 17 residues. With 3 bases clipped from V and 0 bases from J, the junction kept 9 bases outside the gene matches. The germline gives CDR1 MNHEY, CDR2 SMNVEV (reference sequence). CDR3 coding DNA: TGTGCCAGCAGTTTGACCAGGGGGCTGAGGGCTAACTATGGCTACACCTTC. Residues: CASSLTRGLRANYGYTF.

This chain joins TRBV12-5 and TRBJ1-1, with 7 bases matching TRBD1. The junction had 4 bases not matched to a gene; V was cut back by 1 base and J by 5 bases. Germline V gene lookup returns CDR1 LGHNT and CDR2 FRNRAP. The CDR3 spans 14 residues. Written as DNA, the CDR3 is TGTGCTAGTGGTTTGGAAACAGGGGTGACTGAAGCTTTCTTT. Protein product: CASGLETGVTEAFF. Full variable domain (missing parts from reference TRBV12-5 and TRBJ1-1): DARVTQTPRHKVTEMGQEVTMRCQPILGHNTVFWYRQTMMQGLELLAYFRNRAPLDDSGMPKDRFSAEMPDATLATLKIQPSEPRDSAVYFCASGLETGVTEAFFGQGTRLTVV.

The gene calls are TRBV7-2 and TRBJ1-6; 9 bases align to TRBD1. The V and J ends lost 5 bases and 6 bases, in that order; junction bases with no gene match: 8. The length of the CDR3 is 16 residues. Germline CDR1 SGHTA, CDR2 FQGNSA. CDR3 amino acids: CASSGTGTGINSPLHF. CDR3 in DNA: TGTGCCAGCAGCGGCACCGGGACAGGGATTAATTCACCCCTCCACTTT.

Worth noting for this clone: The sample contains more than one DNA sequence encoding this CDR3. The chain has TRBV5-1 and TRBJ1-2, with 10 bases fitting TRBD1. Germline V gene data show CDR1 as SGHRS and CDR2 as YFSETQ. The CDR3 contains 14 residues. V was clipped by 4 bases and J by 2 bases; unmatched bases: 2. The CDR3 DNA reads as TGCGCCAGCAGCGTGGACAGGGGGAACTATGGCTACACCTTC. Its translation: CASSVDRGNYGYTF.

The chain uses TRBV9 and TRBJ2-7; D is possibly TRBD2 (5 bases). CDR1 and CDR2 from the germline V gene are SGDLS and YYNGEE. With 3 bases removed from V and 1 base from J, the gap between germline ends came to 8 bases. This CDR3 comprises 13 residues. The CDR3: CASSGSGSYEQYF. The CDR3 DNA reads as TGTGCCAGCAGCGGCTCGGGATCCTACGAGCAGTACTTC.

V usage is TRBV29-1 and J usage is TRBJ2-3; perhaps TRBD1 as D (5 bases). The CDR3 runs 14 residues. Trimming stripped 5 bases from V and 6 bases from J, with 18 bases between. Germline V lookup: CDR1 SQVTM, CDR2 ANQGSEA. This CDR3 is CSVSRPGIADTQYF. The CDR3 nucleotides read TGCAGCGTTTCTCGGCCAGGGATAGCCGATACGCAGTATTTT.

This rearrangement joins TRBV19 to TRBJ2-7; D perhaps matches TRBD2 (6 bases). The CDR3 loop spans 14 amino acids. Germline-derived CDR1 and CDR2 are LNHDA and SQIVND (reference sequence). The V and J ends lost 1 base and 4 bases respectively, with 11 bases between them. CDR3 sequence: CASSIAGGTYEQYF. The CDR3 DNA follows: TGTGCCAGTAGTATAGCGGGCGGGACTTACGAGCAGTACTTC.

The chain joins TRBV11-2 to TRBJ1-6; TRBD1 is a possible D gene (6 bases). The CDR3 is made up of 14 amino acids. Germline values: CDR1 SGHAT, CDR2 FQNNGV. V was pared by 5 bases and J by 10 bases, with 15 bases between. CDR3 DNA sequence: TGTGCCAGCAGCCTTGCAGGGGAACGGTCACCCCTCCACTTT. Its translation is CASSLAGERSPLHF.